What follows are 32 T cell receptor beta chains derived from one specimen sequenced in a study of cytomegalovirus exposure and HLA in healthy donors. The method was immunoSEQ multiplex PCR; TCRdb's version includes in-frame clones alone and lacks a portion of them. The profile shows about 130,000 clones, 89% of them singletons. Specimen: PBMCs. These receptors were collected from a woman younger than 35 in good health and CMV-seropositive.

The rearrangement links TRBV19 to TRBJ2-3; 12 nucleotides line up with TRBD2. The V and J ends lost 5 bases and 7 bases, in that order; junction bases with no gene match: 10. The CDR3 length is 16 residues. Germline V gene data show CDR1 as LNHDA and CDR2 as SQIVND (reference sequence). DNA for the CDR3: TGTGCCAGTAGTGCCCCCCGGACTAGCGGGGTATATACGCAGTATTTT. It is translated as CASSAPRTSGVYTQYF.

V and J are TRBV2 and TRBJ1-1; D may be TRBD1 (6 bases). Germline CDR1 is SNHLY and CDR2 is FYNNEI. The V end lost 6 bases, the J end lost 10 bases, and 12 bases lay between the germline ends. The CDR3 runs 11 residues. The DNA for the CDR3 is TGTGCCAGCAGAGACAGGTTGAGAGCTTTCTTT. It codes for CASRDRLRAFF. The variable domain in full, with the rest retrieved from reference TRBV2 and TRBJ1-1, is EPEVTQTPSHQVTQMGQEVILRCVPISNHLYFYWYRQILGQKVEFLVSFYNNEISEKSEIFDDQFSVERPDGSNFTLKIRSTKLEDSAMYFCASRDRLRAFFGQGTRLTVV.

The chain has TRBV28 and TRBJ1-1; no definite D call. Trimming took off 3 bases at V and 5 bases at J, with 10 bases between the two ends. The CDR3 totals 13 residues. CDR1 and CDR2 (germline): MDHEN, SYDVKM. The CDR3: CASSFRFGTEAFF. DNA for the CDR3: TGTGCCAGCAGTTTTCGGTTCGGGACTGAAGCTTTCTTT.

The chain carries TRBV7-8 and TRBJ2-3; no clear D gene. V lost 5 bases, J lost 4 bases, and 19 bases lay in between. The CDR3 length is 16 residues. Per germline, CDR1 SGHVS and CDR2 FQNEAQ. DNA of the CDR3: TGTGCCAGCAGCCCCGTGAGTGGCCCCGACTCAGATACGCAGTATTTT. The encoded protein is CASSPVSGPDSDTQYF.

The CDR3 loop is CASSRAGGEKLFF. The CDR3 DNA reads TGCGCCAGCAGTCGGGCAGGGGGAGAAAAACTGTTTTTT. V usage is TRBV5-1 and J usage is TRBJ1-4; 7 bases fit TRBD1. The CDR3 sequence is 13 residues long. The V gene end was trimmed by 5 bases and the J gene end by 8 bases; junction bases not matched to a gene: 6. Germline V lookup: CDR1 SGHRS, CDR2 YFSETQ.

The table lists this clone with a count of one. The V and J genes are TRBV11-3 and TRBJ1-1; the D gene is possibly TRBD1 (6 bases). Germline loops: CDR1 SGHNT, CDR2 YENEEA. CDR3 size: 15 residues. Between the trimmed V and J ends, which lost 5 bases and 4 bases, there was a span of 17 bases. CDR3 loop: CASSKSWGGGTEAFF. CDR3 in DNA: TGTGCCAGCAGCAAAAGTTGGGGAGGGGGCACTGAAGCTTTCTTT. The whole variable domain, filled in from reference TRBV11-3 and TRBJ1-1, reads EAGVVQSPRYKIIEKKQPVAFWCNPISGHNTLYWYLQNLGQGPELLIRYENEEAVDDSQLPKDRFSAERLKGVDSTLKIQPAELGDSAVYLCASSKSWGGGTEAFFGQGTRLTVV.

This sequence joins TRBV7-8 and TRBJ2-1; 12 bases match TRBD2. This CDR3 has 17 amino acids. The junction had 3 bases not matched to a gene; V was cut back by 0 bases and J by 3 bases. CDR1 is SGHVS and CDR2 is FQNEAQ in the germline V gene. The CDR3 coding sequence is TGTGCCAGCAGCTTAGCAACACTAGCGGGGGGCTACAATGAGCAGTTCTTC. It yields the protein CASSLATLAGGYNEQFF.

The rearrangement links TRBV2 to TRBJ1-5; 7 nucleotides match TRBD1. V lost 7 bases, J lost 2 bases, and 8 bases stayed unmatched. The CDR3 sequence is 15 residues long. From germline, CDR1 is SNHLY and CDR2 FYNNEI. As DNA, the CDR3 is TGTGCCAGCACCTCACAGGGGTTTGGCAATCAGCCCCAGCATTTT. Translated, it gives CASTSQGFGNQPQHF.

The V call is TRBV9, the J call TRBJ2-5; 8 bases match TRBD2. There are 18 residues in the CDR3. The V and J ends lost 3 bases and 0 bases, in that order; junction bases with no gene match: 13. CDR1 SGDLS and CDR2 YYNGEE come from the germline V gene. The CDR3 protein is CASSATPSGRGDQETQYF. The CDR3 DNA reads TGTGCCAGCAGCGCAACCCCTTCCGGGCGGGGGGACCAAGAGACCCAGTACTTC.

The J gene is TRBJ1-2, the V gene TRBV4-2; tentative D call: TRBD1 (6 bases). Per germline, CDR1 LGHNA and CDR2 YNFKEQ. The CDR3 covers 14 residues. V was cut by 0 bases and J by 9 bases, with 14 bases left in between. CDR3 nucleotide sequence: TGTGCCAGCAGCCAAGATGGGGGGGGCTCGAGCTACACCTTC. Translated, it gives CASSQDGGGSSYTF.

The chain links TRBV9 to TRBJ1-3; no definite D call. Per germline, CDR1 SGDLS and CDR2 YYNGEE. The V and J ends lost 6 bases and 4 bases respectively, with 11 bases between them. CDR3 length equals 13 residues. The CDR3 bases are TGTGCCAGCACCCAGGCACCCGGAAACACCATATATTTT. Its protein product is CASTQAPGNTIYF.

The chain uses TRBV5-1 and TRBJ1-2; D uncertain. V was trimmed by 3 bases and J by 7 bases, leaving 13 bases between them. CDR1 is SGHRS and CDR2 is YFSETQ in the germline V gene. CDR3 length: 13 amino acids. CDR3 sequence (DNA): TGCGCCAGCAGCTACGGCGGGGAAACTGGCTACACCTTC. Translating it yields CASSYGGETGYTF.

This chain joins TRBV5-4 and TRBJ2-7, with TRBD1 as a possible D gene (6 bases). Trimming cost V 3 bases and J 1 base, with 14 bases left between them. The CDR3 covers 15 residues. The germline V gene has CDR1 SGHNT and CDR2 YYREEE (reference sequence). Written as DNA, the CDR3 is TGTGCCAGCAGCTCAAACCCGGGACATTCCTACGAGCAGTACTTC. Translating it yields CASSSNPGHSYEQYF.

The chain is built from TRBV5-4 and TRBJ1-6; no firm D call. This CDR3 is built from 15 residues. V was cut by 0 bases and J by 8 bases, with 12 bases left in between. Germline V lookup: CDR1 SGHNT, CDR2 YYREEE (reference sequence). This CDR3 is CASSLETPADSPLHF. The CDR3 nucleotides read TGTGCCAGCAGCTTGGAGACGCCGGCGGATTCACCCCTCCACTTT.

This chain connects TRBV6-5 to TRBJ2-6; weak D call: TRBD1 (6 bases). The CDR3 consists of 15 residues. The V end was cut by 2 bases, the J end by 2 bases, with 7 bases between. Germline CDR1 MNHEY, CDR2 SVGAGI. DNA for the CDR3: TGTGCCAGCAGTTACGGGACAACTGGGGCCAACGTCCTGACTTTC. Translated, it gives CASSYGTTGANVLTF.

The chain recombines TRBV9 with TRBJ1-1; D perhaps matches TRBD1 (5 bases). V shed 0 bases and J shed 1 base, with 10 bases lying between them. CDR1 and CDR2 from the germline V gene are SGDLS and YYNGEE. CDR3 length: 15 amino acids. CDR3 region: CASSVVSTGNTEAFF. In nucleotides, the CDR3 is TGTGCCAGCAGCGTAGTGTCAACAGGGAACACTGAAGCTTTCTTT.

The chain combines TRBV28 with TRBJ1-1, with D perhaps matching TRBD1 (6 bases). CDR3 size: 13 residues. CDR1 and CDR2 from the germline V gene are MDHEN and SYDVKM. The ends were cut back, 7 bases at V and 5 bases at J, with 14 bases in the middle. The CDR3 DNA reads TGTGCCAGCAAGCTCTCAGACAGGACTGAAGCTTTCTTT. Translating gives CASKLSDRTEAFF.

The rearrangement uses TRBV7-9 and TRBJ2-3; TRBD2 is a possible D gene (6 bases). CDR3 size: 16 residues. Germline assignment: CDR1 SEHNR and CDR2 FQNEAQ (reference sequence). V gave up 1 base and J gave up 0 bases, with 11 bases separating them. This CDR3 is CASSLGLARSTDTQYF. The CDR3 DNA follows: TGTGCCAGCAGCTTAGGGCTAGCGCGGAGCACAGATACGCAGTATTTT.

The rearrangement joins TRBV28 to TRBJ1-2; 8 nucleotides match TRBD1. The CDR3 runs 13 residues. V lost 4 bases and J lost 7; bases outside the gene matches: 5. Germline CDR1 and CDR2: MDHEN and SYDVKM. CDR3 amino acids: CASSSRDRSGYTF. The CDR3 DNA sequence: TGTGCCAGCAGTTCCCGGGACAGGTCTGGCTACACCTTC.

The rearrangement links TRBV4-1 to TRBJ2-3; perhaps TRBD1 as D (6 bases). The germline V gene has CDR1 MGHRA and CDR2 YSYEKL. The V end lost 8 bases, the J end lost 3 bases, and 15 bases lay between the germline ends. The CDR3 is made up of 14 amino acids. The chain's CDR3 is CASRRAGATDTQYF. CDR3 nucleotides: TGCGCCAGCCGACGAGCAGGGGCTACAGATACGCAGTATTTT.

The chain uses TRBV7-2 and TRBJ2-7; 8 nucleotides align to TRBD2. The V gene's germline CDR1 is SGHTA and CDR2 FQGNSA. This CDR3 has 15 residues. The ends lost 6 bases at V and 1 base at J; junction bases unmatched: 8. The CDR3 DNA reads TGTGCCAGCAGGCAGGGGCGGGGGGATTCCTACGAGCAGTACTTC. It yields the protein CASRQGRGDSYEQYF.

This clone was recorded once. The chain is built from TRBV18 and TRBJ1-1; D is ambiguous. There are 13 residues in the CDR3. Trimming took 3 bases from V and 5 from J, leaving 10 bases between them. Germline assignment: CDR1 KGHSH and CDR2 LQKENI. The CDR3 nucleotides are TGTGCCAGCTCACCGGTATTCCGGACTGAAGCTTTCTTT. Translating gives CASSPVFRTEAFF.

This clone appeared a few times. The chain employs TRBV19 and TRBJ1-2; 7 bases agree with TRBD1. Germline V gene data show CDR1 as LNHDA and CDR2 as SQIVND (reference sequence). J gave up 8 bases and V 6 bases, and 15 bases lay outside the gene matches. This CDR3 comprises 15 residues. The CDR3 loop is CASSSRDSFTGGYTF. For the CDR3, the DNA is TGTGCCAGTAGCAGTCGGGACAGTTTTACAGGAGGCTACACCTTC.

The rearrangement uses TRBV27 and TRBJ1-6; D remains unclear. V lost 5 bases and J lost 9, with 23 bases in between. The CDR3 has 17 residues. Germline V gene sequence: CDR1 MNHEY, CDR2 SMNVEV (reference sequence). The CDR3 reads CASSPTLFFDAASPLHF. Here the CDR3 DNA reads TGTGCCAGCAGTCCTACCCTCTTTTTCGACGCGGCTTCACCCCTCCACTTT.

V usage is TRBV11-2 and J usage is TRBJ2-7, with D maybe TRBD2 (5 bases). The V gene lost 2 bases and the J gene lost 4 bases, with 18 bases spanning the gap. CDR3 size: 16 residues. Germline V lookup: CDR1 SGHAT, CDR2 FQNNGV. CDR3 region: CASSLRGWVMVYEQYF. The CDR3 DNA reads TGTGCCAGCAGCTTACGAGGGTGGGTCATGGTTTACGAGCAGTACTTC.

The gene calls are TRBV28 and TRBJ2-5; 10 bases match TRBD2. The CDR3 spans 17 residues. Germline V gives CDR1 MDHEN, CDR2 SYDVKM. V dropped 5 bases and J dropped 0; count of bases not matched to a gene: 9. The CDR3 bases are TGTGCCAGCAGTACACTTCTAGCGGGGGACTACCAAGAGACCCAGTACTTC. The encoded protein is CASSTLLAGDYQETQYF.

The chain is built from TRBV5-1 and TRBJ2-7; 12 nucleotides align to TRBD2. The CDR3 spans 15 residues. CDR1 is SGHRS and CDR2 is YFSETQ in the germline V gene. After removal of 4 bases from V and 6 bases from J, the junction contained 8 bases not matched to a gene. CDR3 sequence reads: CASSTLLAGGSEQYF. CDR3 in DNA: TGCGCCAGCAGCACCCTACTAGCGGGGGGCTCCGAGCAGTACTTC.

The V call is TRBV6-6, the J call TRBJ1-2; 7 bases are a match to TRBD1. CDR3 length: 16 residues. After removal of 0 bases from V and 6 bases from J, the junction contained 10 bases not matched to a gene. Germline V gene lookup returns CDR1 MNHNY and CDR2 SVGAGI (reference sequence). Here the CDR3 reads CASSYSQGPGTDGYTF. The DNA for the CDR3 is TGTGCCAGCAGTTACTCCCAGGGCCCCGGGACAGATGGCTACACCTTC.

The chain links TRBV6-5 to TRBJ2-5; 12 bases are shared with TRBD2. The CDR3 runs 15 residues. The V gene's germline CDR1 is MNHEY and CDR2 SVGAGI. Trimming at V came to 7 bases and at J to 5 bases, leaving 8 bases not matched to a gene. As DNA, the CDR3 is TGTGCCAGCACCCACCTAGCGGGGGGGCGCGAGACCCAGTACTTC. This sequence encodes CASTHLAGGRETQYF.

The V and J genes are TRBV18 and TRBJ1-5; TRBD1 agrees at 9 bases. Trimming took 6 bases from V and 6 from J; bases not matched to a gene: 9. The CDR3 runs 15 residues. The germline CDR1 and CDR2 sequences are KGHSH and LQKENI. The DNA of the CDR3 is TGTGCCAGCTCTCATTCCCGGGACAGGGTTCAGCCCCAGCATTTT. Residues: CASSHSRDRVQPQHF.

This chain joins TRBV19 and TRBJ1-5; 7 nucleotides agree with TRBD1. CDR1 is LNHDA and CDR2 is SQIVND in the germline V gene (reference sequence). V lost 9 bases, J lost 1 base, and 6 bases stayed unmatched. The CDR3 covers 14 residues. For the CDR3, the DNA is TGTGCCAGCCGCGAGGGGGCAAGCAATCAGCCCCAGCATTTT. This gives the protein CASREGASNQPQHF. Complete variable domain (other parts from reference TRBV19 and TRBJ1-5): DGGITQSPKYLFRKEGQNVTLSCEQNLNHDAMYWYRQDPGQGLRLIYYSQIVNDFQKGDIAEGYSVSREKKESFPLTVTSAQKNPTAFYLCASREGASNQPQHFGDGTRLSIL.

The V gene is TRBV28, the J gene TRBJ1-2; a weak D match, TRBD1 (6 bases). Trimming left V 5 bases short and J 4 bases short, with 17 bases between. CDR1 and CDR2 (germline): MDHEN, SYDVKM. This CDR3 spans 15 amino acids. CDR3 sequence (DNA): TGTGCCAGCAGTCCCATATTGGGCAGGGGCTATGGCTACACCTTC. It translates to CASSPILGRGYGYTF.